The T cell receptor (beta chain) described here comes from a study of T cell clonotyping in hematopoietic cell transplantation. Data came from immunoSEQ multiplex PCR; TCRdb stores just in-frame clones and leaves some out. This table has approximately 30,000 clones, 82% appearing once. The time point was: recipient sample about 28 days before transplant, after cytoreduction. Trimming cost V 2 bases and J 0 bases; bases outside gene matches: 0. The V gene's germline CDR1 is SNHLY and CDR2 FYNNEI. The CDR3 runs to 15 residues. The material sequenced was peripheral blood mononuclear cells, taken before stem cell transplant. The clonotype was recovered from a man aged 40-49 years with acute myeloid leukemia. Some clones in this sample may be carry-over from other donors' samples. The V call is TRBV2, the J call TRBJ2-1; 8 bases fit TRBD2. As DNA, the CDR3 is TGTGCCAGCAGTGAAAGCGGGAGCTCCTACAATGAGCAGTTCTTC. It yields the protein CASSESGSSYNEQFF. Complete variable domain (other parts from reference TRBV2 and TRBJ2-1): EPEVTQTPSHQVTQMGQEVILRCVPISNHLYFYWYRQILGQKVEFLVSFYNNEISEKSEIFDDQFSVERPDGSNFTLKIRSTKLEDSAMYFCASSESGSSYNEQFFGPGTRLTVL.